Listed here are 7 T cell receptor beta chains from one sample, sequenced in a study of CD8 T cells in Susac syndrome. About 0.5 to 1 ug RNA was reverse transcribed with random hexamers. MiXCR was run by TCRdb on the immunoSEQ multiplex PCR reads, yielding one entry per CDR3 protein. The table has about 160,000 distinct CDR3 sequences, 95% to 96% seen once. Material: CD4+ T cells from PBMCs. The receptors here all came from a human donor with Susac syndrome.

This clonotype appeared once. The rearrangement joins TRBV9 to TRBJ1-4; D remains unclear. The CDR3 is 15 amino acids. CDR1 and CDR2 from the germline V gene are SGDLS and YYNGEE. Between the trimmed V and J ends, which lost 4 bases and 3 bases, there was a span of 13 bases. DNA for the CDR3: TGTGCCAGCAGCCCCGGATGGTTGGCTAATGAAAAACTGTTTTTT. Amino acid sequence: CASSPGWLANEKLFF.

The V and J genes are TRBV7-8 and TRBJ2-7; 7 bases align to TRBD1. The CDR3 is 15 amino acids. From germline, CDR1 is SGHVS and CDR2 FQNEAQ. J gave up 3 bases and V 1 base, and 6 bases lay outside the gene matches. Here the CDR3 DNA reads TGTGCCAGCAGCTTAGAGGGGACAGCGATCTACGAGCAGTACTTC. Amino acids: CASSLEGTAIYEQYF.

The genes are TRBV12-3 or TRBV12-4 and TRBJ2-2; possible D gene TRBD2, 6 bases. The CDR3 consists of 15 residues. The V end was cut by 6 bases, the J end by 4 bases, with 15 bases between. CDR3 bases: TGTGCCAGCAGGCCGAGCGGGTCGAGCACCGGGGAGCTGTTTTTT. Protein: CASRPSGSSTGELFF.

This chain links TRBV6-2 or TRBV6-3 with TRBJ2-1; possibly TRBD1 or TRBD2 for D (5 bases each). This CDR3 contains 14 residues. The germline V gene has CDR1 MNHEY and CDR2 SVGEGT. V was pared by 4 bases and J by 5 bases, with 12 bases between. Written as DNA, the CDR3 is TGTGCCAGCAGTTCCGGATGGGGGAACAATGAGCAGTTCTTC. Its protein product is CASSSGWGNNEQFF.

The genes are TRBV3-1 and TRBJ1-3, with D unresolved. CDR3 length: 15 amino acids. Germline CDR1 is LGHDT and CDR2 is YNNKEL (reference sequence). The V end was cut by 4 bases, the J end by 0 bases, with 10 bases between. The CDR3 DNA is TGTGCCAGCAGCCGAGCCGGGAGCTCTGGAAACACCATATATTTT. Protein product: CASSRAGSSGNTIYF.

The chain combines TRBV6-2 or TRBV6-3 with TRBJ2-5; 8 nucleotides align to TRBD2. The CDR3 loop spans 16 amino acids. J lost 4 bases, V lost 3 bases, and 10 bases had no gene match. Germline values: CDR1 MNHEY, CDR2 SVGEGT. CDR3 sequence reads: CASSYQSGRRGETQYF. In DNA, the CDR3 is TGTGCCAGCAGTTATCAGAGCGGGAGAAGGGGAGAGACCCAGTACTTC.

The genes are TRBV7-9 and TRBJ2-1; unclear D gene. The V gene lost 2 bases and the J gene lost 10 bases, with 6 bases spanning the gap. CDR1 and CDR2 (germline): SEHNR, FQNEAQ (reference sequence). The CDR3 loop spans 11 amino acids. The CDR3 here is CASSLIGEQFF. As DNA, the CDR3 is TGTGCCAGCAGCTTAATTGGGGAGCAGTTCTTC. Together with reference TRBV7-9 and TRBJ2-1, the CDR3 gives the full variable domain: DTGVSQNPRHKITKRGQNVTFRCDPISEHNRLYWYRQTLGQGPEFLTYFQNEAQLEKSRLLSDRFSAERPKGSFSTLEIQRTEQGDSAMYLCASSLIGEQFFGPGTRLTVL.